This T cell receptor beta chain originates from a study of blood T cell repertoires in COVID-19. Study-level information: Samples taken during acute and convalescent COVID-19 were collected in the United States, Italy and Spain. In each case, the material was cDNA or gDNA derived from T cells, B-cell-depleted T cells, or PBMCs.

Original processing notes: Amplification of reference gene primers was used by the study to estimate nucleated cell counts. Produced via immunoSEQ multiplex PCR; TCRdb's table is partial and in-frame only. The DNA was the basis for D and trimming; V, J and clone size are from that table. This table holds about 210,000 clones, roughly four fifths found once. The CDR3 contains 13 residues. In germline, CDR1 is LNHNV, CDR2 YYDKDF (reference sequence). V lost 4 bases, J lost 1 base, and 7 bases lay in between. The V and J genes are TRBV15 and TRBJ1-1; D gene unclear. This clonotype was sampled from a woman aged 45-65 years with active or convalescent COVID-19. Sequenced: peripheral blood. DNA of the CDR3: TGTGCCACCAGCATCCGGGGGAACACTGAAGCTTTCTTT. Its translation is CATSIRGNTEAFF. Complete variable domain (other parts from reference TRBV15 and TRBJ1-1): DAMVIQNPRYQVTQFGKPVTLSCSQTLNHNVMYWYQQKSSQAPKLLFHYYDKDFNNEADTPDNFQSRRPNTSFCFLDIRSPGLGDTAMYLCATSIRGNTEAFFGQGTRLTVV.